This paragraph reports one T cell receptor beta chain. Its antigen is unknown. This sample stems from a study of response to subunit inactivated influenza vaccine. General study results and limits: New T cells are recruited in small numbers by each seasonal influenza vaccination, according to the authors' suggestion.

MiXCR, run by TCRdb on the RT-PCR reads, gives a single entry per CDR3 protein. This sample has fewer than 700,000 distinct CDR3 sequences, with roughly 13% found just once. The V end lost 5 bases, the J end lost 1 base, and 11 bases lay between the germline ends. Per germline, CDR1 SNHLY and CDR2 FYNNEI. This CDR3 contains 14 residues. This specimen was PBMCs from blood, taken roughly 45 days after vaccination. The TCR comes from a man aged 50-59 years who received an inactivated influenza vaccine. The chain employs TRBV2 and TRBJ2-5; tentative D call: TRBD1 (6 bases). Written as DNA, the CDR3 is TGTGCCAGCAGTACCCTGACAGGCCAAGAGACCCAGTACTTC. This codes for CASSTLTGQETQYF.